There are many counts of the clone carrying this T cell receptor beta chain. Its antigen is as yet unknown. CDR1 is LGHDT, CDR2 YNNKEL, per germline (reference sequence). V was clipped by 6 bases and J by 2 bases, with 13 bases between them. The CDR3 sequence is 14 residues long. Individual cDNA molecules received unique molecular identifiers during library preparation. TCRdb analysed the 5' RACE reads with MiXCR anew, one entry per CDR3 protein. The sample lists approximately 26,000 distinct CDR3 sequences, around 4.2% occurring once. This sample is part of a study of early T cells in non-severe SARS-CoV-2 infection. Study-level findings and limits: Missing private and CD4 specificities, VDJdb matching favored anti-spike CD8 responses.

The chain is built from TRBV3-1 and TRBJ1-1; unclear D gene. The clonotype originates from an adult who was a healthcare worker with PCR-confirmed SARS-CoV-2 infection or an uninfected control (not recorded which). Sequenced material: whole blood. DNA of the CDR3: TGTGCCAGCAGAGCCCACCAGCTAAACACTGAAGCTTTCTTT. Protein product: CASRAHQLNTEAFF.